Shown below are 20 T cell receptor beta chains from a single sample sequenced in a study of shared clonotypes between healthy human individuals. The data were produced by immunoSEQ multiplex PCR, yet TCRdb's version contains in-frame clones alone and is incomplete. The sample holds 700,000 or so clones, about 78% seen once. The specimen was memory CD4+ T cells sorted from blood. The subset: CD45RA-negative fraction. All receptors come from a woman under 40 in good health.

In this sample, this clone turned up a few times. V usage is TRBV29-1 and J usage is TRBJ2-3; a weak D match, TRBD2 (5 bases). Trimming removed 8 bases from V and 2 bases from J, with 14 bases in between. From germline, CDR1 is SQVTM and CDR2 ANQGSEA. This CDR3 comprises 13 residues. CDR3 residues: CSSSWEFTDTQYF. As DNA, the CDR3 is TGCAGCTCTTCGTGGGAGTTCACAGATACGCAGTATTTT.

The chain joins TRBV27 to TRBJ2-3; TRBD1 matches 7 bases. Germline values: CDR1 MNHEY, CDR2 SMNVEV (reference sequence). The ends lost 5 bases at V and 0 bases at J; junction bases unmatched: 11. The CDR3 runs 17 residues. The CDR3 bases are TGTGCCAGCAGTCAACGAGGGACAGTTCTTAGCACAGATACGCAGTATTTT. Its translation is CASSQRGTVLSTDTQYF.

About this clone: The sample has other DNA sequences that encode this CDR3 too. The J gene is TRBJ1-1, the V gene TRBV5-1; 7 nucleotides match TRBD1. The trim removed 4 bases at V and 3 bases at J, leaving 6 bases unmatched. The CDR3 extends over 14 amino acids. CDR1 is SGHRS and CDR2 is YFSETQ in the germline V gene. The CDR3 nucleotides read TGCGCCAGCAGCGCGGGACAGCCTTACACTGAAGCTTTCTTT. Its protein product is CASSAGQPYTEAFF.

The chain couples TRBV9 to TRBJ2-2; 8 bases line up with TRBD1. CDR1 and CDR2 from the germline V gene are SGDLS and YYNGEE. J was trimmed by 1 base and V by 2 bases; bases with no gene match: 4. CDR3 size: 16 residues. The CDR3 loop reads CASSVHGTGNTGELFF. The DNA for the CDR3 is TGTGCCAGCAGCGTTCACGGGACAGGGAACACCGGGGAGCTGTTTTTT. The entire variable domain, with the rest obtained from reference TRBV9 and TRBJ2-2, is as follows: DSGVTQTPKHLITATGQRVTLRCSPRSGDLSVYWYQQSLDQGLQFLIQYYNGEERAKGNILERFSAQQFPDLHSELNLSSLELGDSALYFCASSVHGTGNTGELFFGEGSRLTVL.

This chain connects TRBV28 to TRBJ1-5; TRBD1 matches 7 bases. Germline V gives CDR1 MDHEN, CDR2 SYDVKM. Germline trimming cut 5 bases from V and 1 base from J; bases unmatched to any gene: 5. CDR3 length equals 15 residues. The CDR3 region is CASSTQGPSNQPQHF. The CDR3 DNA follows: TGTGCCAGCAGTACACAGGGGCCGAGCAATCAGCCCCAGCATTTT.

The J gene is TRBJ1-5, the V gene TRBV19; the match to TRBD1 covers 9 bases. Germline-derived CDR1 and CDR2 are LNHDA and SQIVND (reference sequence). The J segment lost 8 bases and the V segment lost 3 bases, leaving 8 bases of the junction unmatched. This CDR3 has 15 amino acids. DNA for the CDR3: TGTGCCAGTAGTATGGGGACAGGGAGTATTGAGCCCCAGCATTTT. Protein product: CASSMGTGSIEPQHF.

This chain joins TRBV7-8 and TRBJ1-1; the match to TRBD1 covers 7 bases. In germline, CDR1 is SGHVS, CDR2 FQNEAQ. This CDR3 contains 16 residues. V lost 5 bases and J lost 4; bases outside the gene matches: 13. CDR3 sequence (DNA): TGTGCCAGCAGCAAACAAGGGGGCGCCTCGGGCACTGAAGCTTTCTTT. This sequence encodes CASSKQGGASGTEAFF.

The gene calls are TRBV7-2 and TRBJ2-2; 7 nucleotides line up with TRBD2. This CDR3 contains 17 residues. The germline V gene encodes CDR1 SGHTA and CDR2 FQGNSA. The V segment lost 5 bases and the J segment 5 bases; nucleotides outside the gene matches: 14. CDR3 in DNA: TGTGCCAGCAGCCGGGCGGGCGGGAGTCTCCGGACCGGGGAGCTGTTTTTT. This codes for CASSRAGGSLRTGELFF.

The rearrangement uses TRBV2 and TRBJ2-7, with D hard to call. Germline lookup yields CDR1 SNHLY and CDR2 FYNNEI. Trimming took 7 bases from V and 0 from J, leaving 10 bases between them. The CDR3 runs 13 residues. The CDR3 region has the DNA TGTGCCAGCACTCCCGGAAGCTCCTACGAGCAGTACTTC. It encodes CASTPGSSYEQYF.

This sequence joins TRBV28 and TRBJ2-7; D perhaps matches TRBD1 (8 bases). This CDR3 contains 15 residues. The V end lost 6 bases, the J end lost 3 bases, and 18 bases lay between the germline ends. Germline values: CDR1 MDHEN, CDR2 SYDVKM. CDR3 in DNA: TGTGCCAGCAGCTTCCTCGGGGGGACAGGCTACGAGCAGTACTTC. Its protein product is CASSFLGGTGYEQYF.

The chain links TRBV9 to TRBJ1-4; 8 bases match TRBD1. The CDR3 has 14 amino acids. The germline CDR1 and CDR2 sequences are SGDLS and YYNGEE. The V gene end was trimmed by 0 bases and the J gene end by 7 bases; junction bases not matched to a gene: 2. The CDR3 here is CASSVGQGFEKLFF. CDR3 nucleotide sequence: TGTGCCAGCAGCGTAGGACAGGGGTTTGAAAAACTGTTTTTT.

With regard to this clone: The sample contains more than one DNA sequence encoding this CDR3. V and J are TRBV19 and TRBJ2-7; D is perhaps TRBD1 (6 bases). V gave up 5 bases and J gave up 4 bases, with 9 bases separating them. The germline V gene has CDR1 LNHDA and CDR2 SQIVND (reference sequence). This CDR3 has 12 amino acids. CDR3 protein: CASSGQGYEQYF. CDR3 nucleotides: TGTGCCAGTAGTGGGCAGGGGTACGAGCAGTACTTC.

This clone was seen at least ten times. The chain couples TRBV19 to TRBJ1-5; possible D gene TRBD1, 5 bases. The CDR3 loop spans 15 amino acids. Between the trimmed V and J ends, which lost 9 bases and 4 bases, there was a span of 19 bases. CDR1 is LNHDA and CDR2 is SQIVND in the germline V gene (reference sequence). CDR3 amino acids: CASTVGGTGNQPQHF. CDR3 nucleotides: TGTGCCAGCACGGTAGGAGGGACCGGGAATCAGCCCCAGCATTTT.

Regarding this clone: A much larger clone differs from this one at a single base, so this may be a read error. The chain uses TRBV28 and TRBJ2-3; TRBD2 aligns across 9 bases. CDR1 is MDHEN, CDR2 SYDVKM, per germline. The V segment lost 6 bases and the J segment 2 bases; nucleotides outside the gene matches: 3. The CDR3 spans 14 residues. In nucleotides, the CDR3 is TGTGCCAGCAGGACTAGCGGCTACACAGATACGCAGTATTTT. It encodes CASRTSGYTDTQYF.

The CDR3 loop is CASSRGNWGLAGAVYEQYF. For the CDR3, the DNA is TGTGCCAGCAGCCGTGGAAACTGGGGACTAGCGGGAGCGGTGTACGAGCAGTACTTC. V gene TRBV28 combines with J gene TRBJ2-7, with 14 bases aligning to TRBD2. V gave up 6 bases and J gave up 4 bases; unmatched junction bases: 17. Germline V gene data show CDR1 as MDHEN and CDR2 as SYDVKM. The CDR3 totals 19 residues.

This sequence joins TRBV5-1 and TRBJ1-5; TRBD1 matches 9 bases. The germline V gene encodes CDR1 SGHRS and CDR2 YFSETQ. There are 15 residues in the CDR3. J lost 7 bases, V lost 4 bases, and 9 bases had no gene match. In DNA, the CDR3 is TGCGCCAGCAGCGTCGGGACAGGGCAGGGGCAGCCCCAGCATTTT. The encoded protein is CASSVGTGQGQPQHF. Drawing the rest from reference TRBV5-1 and TRBJ1-5, the complete variable domain is KAGVTQTPRYLIKTRGQQVTLSCSPISGHRSVSWYQQTPGQGLQFLFEYFSETQRNKGNFPGRFSGRQFSNSRSEMNVSTLELGDSALYLCASSVGTGQGQPQHFGDGTRLSIL.

The chain links TRBV10-2 to TRBJ2-1; 9 nucleotides agree with TRBD2. CDR1 is WSHSY and CDR2 is SAAADI in the germline V gene. The CDR3 length is 15 residues. The J segment lost 0 bases and the V segment lost 6 bases, leaving 3 bases of the junction unmatched. This CDR3 is CASRDSGSSYNEQFF. CDR3 nucleotide sequence: TGCGCCAGCAGGGATAGCGGGAGCTCCTACAATGAGCAGTTCTTC.

As to this clone: Other DNA variants within this sample encode the same CDR3. The chain has TRBV29-1 and TRBJ2-5; perhaps TRBD2 as D (6 bases). Germline CDR1 reads SQVTM; CDR2 reads ANQGSEA. This CDR3 has 12 residues. Trimming removed 4 bases at V and 5 bases at J, with 11 bases between. The CDR3 DNA follows: TGCAGCGTTGCGGGAGAGGGGGAGACCCAGTACTTC. Translated, it gives CSVAGEGETQYF.

The V gene is TRBV5-1, the J gene TRBJ2-1; D unclear. V lost 4 bases to trimming and J lost 3 bases, with 11 bases between them. Germline CDR1 reads SGHRS; CDR2 reads YFSETQ. The CDR3 extends over 14 amino acids. CDR3 amino acids: CASSIGLLYNEQFF. The CDR3 nucleotides are TGCGCCAGCAGCATAGGGCTGCTCTACAATGAGCAGTTCTTC. Full variable domain (remainder filled in from reference TRBV5-1 and TRBJ2-1): KAGVTQTPRYLIKTRGQQVTLSCSPISGHRSVSWYQQTPGQGLQFLFEYFSETQRNKGNFPGRFSGRQFSNSRSEMNVSTLELGDSALYLCASSIGLLYNEQFFGPGTRLTVL.

The chain has TRBV5-1 and TRBJ2-2, with 7 bases matching TRBD2. From germline, CDR1 is SGHRS and CDR2 YFSETQ. With 7 bases clipped from V and 4 bases from J, the junction kept 13 bases outside the gene matches. The CDR3 totals 16 residues. The CDR3 region is CASRVTGTTGTGELFF. Written as DNA, the CDR3 is TGCGCCAGCCGTGTCACCGGGACTACGGGCACCGGGGAGCTGTTTTTT.